Listed here is a single TCR beta chain. The sample belongs to a study of cytomegalovirus exposure and HLA in healthy donors. TCRdb's table, derived via immunoSEQ multiplex PCR, lists solely in-frame clones and lacks some. The sample lists around 130,000 clones, roughly 90% occurring once. V lost 1 base and J lost 9; bases outside the gene matches: 8. The germline V gene has CDR1 MGHRA and CDR2 YSYEKL. The CDR3 is 15 residues long. The source material was PBMCs. The TCR sequence derives from a man aged 30 to 45 in good health and CMV-seronegative. The chain is built from TRBV4-1 and TRBJ1-5; 8 bases match TRBD1. CDR3 nucleotide sequence: TGCGCCAGCAGCCAAGTCCCAGGGGGCTCTCCGCCCCAGCATTTT. It yields the protein CASSQVPGGSPPQHF.